This T cell receptor beta chain was found in a study of shared clonotypes between healthy human individuals. Findings and caveats of the study: Four donors showed sharing of around 5.3% of naive CD4 clonotypes.

On this clone itself: As yet, its antigen is unknown.

The test was conducted at deep level. TCRdb's copy holds only in-frame clones and misses some; the assay was immunoSEQ multiplex PCR. The sample has about 2.3 million clones; just over 90% are singletons. The germline gives CDR1 SNHLY, CDR2 FYNNEI. V gave up 11 bases and J gave up 8 bases; unmatched junction bases: 11. This CDR3 is 12 amino acids long. The TCR comes from a man aged 18-30 years in good health. Some clones in this sample may be carry-over from other donors' samples. The specimen was naive CD4+ T cells from PBMCs. Subset reported: CD45RA+ positively selected. This chain connects TRBV2 to TRBJ1-1; 7 nucleotides match TRBD1. DNA of the CDR3: TGTGCCGGAAGTTGGGACAGAACCGAAGCTTTCTTT. Amino acids: CAGSWDRTEAFF.